This T cell receptor (beta chain) was sequenced during a study of beta chain features in type 1 diabetes. Study-wide context: Summed over all samples, the examined sorted cells came to 95 million to 120 million.

This clone was detected only a few times. Its specificity is unknown. Of the isolated RNA, all was reverse transcribed, and so the sequenced material was expressed TCRB transcripts. Sequencing of naive, central memory and regulatory T cell samples gave an average of roughly 3.5 million reads. Repertoires were generated with immunoSEQ multiplex PCR, while TCRdb's copy carries only in-frame clones and drops some. The table has 430,000 or so clones, roughly 11% seen once; the top ten hold about 0.042%. Study-wide findings and caveats: VDJ junctions from type 1 diabetes patients carried fewer insertions and larger deletions.

Sorting of CD4+ naive, central memory, regulatory and stem cell-like memory cells was performed via CD45RO/CCR7/CD25/CD127/CD95/CD27. The V gene lost 5 bases and the J gene lost 7 bases, with 15 bases spanning the gap. CDR3 length equals 14 residues. Germline V CDR1 and CDR2: SGHNT, YYREEE (reference sequence). What was sequenced was naive CD4+ T cells from blood. The rearrangement links TRBV5-4 to TRBJ2-2; D gene ambiguous. The clonotype comes from a woman under 30 in good health. Here the CDR3 DNA reads TGTGCCAGCAGTCCACCTGGCGCGATCGGGGAGCTGTTTTTT. Translation: CASSPPGAIGELFF.